The clone carrying this T cell receptor beta chain occurred once. The source of the sample is a study of blood T cell repertoires in COVID-19. Study details: The samples span acute and convalescent COVID-19 from the United States, Italy and Spain. Sample material is recorded as cDNA or gDNA derived from T cells, B-cell-depleted T cells, or PBMCs.

The CDR3 has 11 amino acids. The germline V and J ends were trimmed by 3 bases and 7 bases, with 6 bases remaining between them. Original processing methods: For nucleated cells, counts were estimated from reference gene primer amplification. TCRdb keeps only in-frame clones here, not all; method: immunoSEQ multiplex PCR. The V and J calls and clone size are taken from that table; D and trimming were inferred from the DNA. This sample has 100,000 to 120,000 clones, with 65% to 90% found just once. The sequenced material came from peripheral blood. The genes are TRBV12-3 or TRBV12-4 and TRBJ2-5; TRBD2 might be the D (5 bases). The sequence was obtained from a man aged 45-60 years with acute or convalescent COVID-19. CDR3 protein: CASSFAGTQYF. CDR3 coding DNA: TGTGCCAGCAGTTTTGCGGGGACCCAGTACTTC.